This is a list of T cell receptor beta chains from one sample in a study of T-cell reconstitution after alpha-beta-depleted transplantation in children. Using its own MiXCR run on the PCR reads, TCRdb lists one record per CDR3 protein. The repertoire holds 400,000 to 500,000 distinct CDR3 sequences, with about a tenth as singletons. The input for sequencing was PBMCs from the stem cell graft donor, taken from the stem cell graft. These receptor sequences come from a human donor who donated a stem cell graft to a child with acute myeloid leukemia. Each CDR3 is given with its conserved first and last residue. A D gene is named only where the DNA matches it firmly. Expanded clones are given a class, and other clones once, few, many or no size at all.

clone_size | d_call | j_call | v_call | cdr3_nt | cdr3_aa
many | - | TRBJ2-7 | TRBV11-2 | TGTGCCAGCGGACGACCCATTACTGAGGAGCAGTACTTC | CASGRPITEEQYF
few | - | TRBJ2-1 | TRBV6-1 | TGTGCCAGCAGACGACTAGGTTCGGGCTTCAATGAGCAGTTCTTC | CASRRLGSGFNEQFF
many | - | TRBJ1-6 | TRBV25-1 | TGTGCCAGCAGTGAGGCCCTCATGTCCCTCCACTTT | CASSEALMSLHF
few | - | TRBJ2-5 | TRBV5-1 | TGCGCCAGCAGCTCCGGTATGGGGCCAGAACAAGAGACCCAGTACTTC | CASSSGMGPEQETQYF
few | - | TRBJ1-2 | TRBV4-1 | TGCGCCAGCAGCGAACCAGGGGCTAACTATGGCTACACCTTC | CASSEPGANYGYTF
few | - | TRBJ1-5 | TRBV12-3/TRBV12-4 | TGTGCCAGCAGTCGAACCCCGGATAATCAGCCCCAGCATTTT | CASSRTPDNQPQHF
few | TRBD1 | TRBJ2-7 | TRBV20-1 | TGCAGTGCTAGGGGGGACAGCGAACACTACGAGCAGTACTTC | CSARGDSEHYEQYF
- | TRBD1 | TRBJ2-5 | TRBV12-3/TRBV12-4 | TGTGCCAGCAGTGCGACAGGGGAATTAGAGACCCAGTACTTC | CASSATGELETQYF
- | - | TRBJ2-2 | TRBV5-1 | TGCGCCAGCAGCTTGCGCCTACAGAACACCGGGGAGCTGTTTTTT | CASSLRLQNTGELFF
- | TRBD2 | TRBJ2-1 | TRBV7-6 | TGTGCCAGCAGCTTTGGCCCTCCCCCCGTCGGGGCGGCGGGAGCAGTCTACAATGAGCAGTTCTTC | CASSFGPPPVGAAGAVYNEQFF
many | - | TRBJ2-3 | TRBV12-3/TRBV12-4 | TGTGCCACCCGAAACAGCTACACAGATACGCAGTATTTT | CATRNSYTDTQYF
few | - | TRBJ1-2 | TRBV3-1 | TGTGCCAGCTCTCAGGCTACCTCTAACTATGGCTACACCTTC | CASSQATSNYGYTF
few | TRBD1 | TRBJ1-2 | TRBV15 | TGTGCCACCAGCTTCCTGACAGGGGGCCGCGGGGGCTACACCTTC | CATSFLTGGRGGYTF
many | - | TRBJ1-6 | TRBV25-1 | TGTGCCAGCAGCGTGGGGAGCTCCTATAATTCACCCCTCCACTTT | CASSVGSSYNSPLHF
- | - | TRBJ2-5 | TRBV3-1 | TGTGCCTGCAGTTACACTGGCGAAGAGACCCAGTACTTC | CACSYTGEETQYF
few | - | TRBJ2-5 | TRBV18 | TGTGCCAGCTCACCGAAAATGGACAGCGGGGAGACCCAGTACTTC | CASSPKMDSGETQYF
few | - | TRBJ2-3 | TRBV10-3 | TGTGCCATCAGTGAACGACAGGCCTCCCAGTATTTT | CAISERQASQYF
few | TRBD1 | TRBJ1-2 | TRBV29-1 | TGCAGCGTTGGCGGGACAGGAGGTGGCTACACCTTC | CSVGGTGGGYTF
few | - | TRBJ2-1 | TRBV7-9 | TGTGCCAGCAGCCAGCCTGGTTATAATGAGCAGTTCTTC | CASSQPGYNEQFF
few | TRBD1 | TRBJ1-2 | TRBV28 | TGTGCCAGCGCCTTCTCAGGGGGATCCTCCTATGGCTACACCTTC | CASAFSGGSSYGYTF
- | TRBD1 | TRBJ2-5 | TRBV7-2 | TGTGCCAGCAGCTTATCCACGGACAGGGGGCTAAAGACCCAGTACTTC | CASSLSTDRGLKTQYF
few | TRBD1 | TRBJ2-5 | TRBV7-2 | TGTGCCAGCAGCTCCGGACAGGGCCTATTCCAAGAGACCCAGTACTTC | CASSSGQGLFQETQYF
- | - | TRBJ2-1 | TRBV29-1 | TGCAGCGTTGGCCACAGCGTGAGCTCCTACAATGAGCAGTTCTTC | CSVGHSVSSYNEQFF
- | - | TRBJ2-7 | TRBV29-1 | TGCAGCGTTGAAGGGACGACGACCCAGGGTTCCTACGAGCAGTACTTC | CSVEGTTTQGSYEQYF
few | TRBD1 | TRBJ1-2 | TRBV12-3/TRBV12-4 | TGTGCCAGCAGTTTCCGGACAGGGGGAGATGGTGGCTACACCTTC | CASSFRTGGDGGYTF
many | - | TRBJ2-1 | TRBV6-1 | TGTGCCAGCGTGTCGGTGGCATCCTACAATGAGCAGTTCTTC | CASVSVASYNEQFF
few | TRBD1 | TRBJ1-5 | TRBV10-3 | TGTGCCATCAGTAGGACAGGGTTGGATCAGCCCCAGCATTTT | CAISRTGLDQPQHF
- | - | TRBJ1-1 | TRBV18 | TGTGCCAGCTCACAGGAGTTTACGGATCCTGAAGCTTTCTTT | CASSQEFTDPEAFF
- | - | TRBJ2-1 | TRBV7-8 | TGTGCCAGCAGCTTAAACCCGCGCTACAATGAGCAGTTCTTC | CASSLNPRYNEQFF
few | - | TRBJ2-7 | TRBV6-2/TRBV6-3 | TGTGCCAGCAGTTCCCTCCGGGACGTACGTCTCCACGAGCAGTACTTC | CASSSLRDVRLHEQYF
few | - | TRBJ2-1 | TRBV12-5 | TGTGCTAGTGATGGGGTGGGGAGCTCCTACAATGAGCAGTTCTTC | CASDGVGSSYNEQFF
- | TRBD1 | TRBJ1-2 | TRBV7-2 | TGTGCCAGCAGCCATCCCGTGGACAGGGGGCAAGGCTATGGCTACACCTTC | CASSHPVDRGQGYGYTF